The rows below give T cell receptor beta chains drawn from one sample of a study of OX40 agonist ivuxolimab in advanced cancers. The repertoire was sequenced with immunoSEQ multiplex PCR; TCRdb's copy has only in-frame clones and lacks some. The repertoire includes some 54,000 clones, roughly 90% of them detected once, and roughly 6.7% sits in the top ten. Sequences were derived from CD4+ or CD8+ T cells sorted from blood, sampled in a trial of the OX40 agonist ivuxolimab. These receptors were obtained from an adult with an advanced solid tumor such as melanoma, head and neck, liver or kidney cancer. Each CDR3 is given with its conserved first and last residue. A D gene is named only where the DNA matches it firmly. Clone size appears in some rows only: once, few, many, or a class for an expanded clone.

size | J | D | V | CDR3 | DNA
NA | TRBJ1-1 | NA | TRBV6-6 | CASSDPGALEAFF | TGTGCCAGCAGTGACCCCGGGGCCCTTGAAGCTTTCTTT
NA | TRBJ1-4 | NA | TRBV9 | CASSPGGGGEKLFF | TGTGCCAGCAGCCCAGGAGGGGGAGGCGAAAAACTGTTTTTT
NA | TRBJ2-1 | TRBD2 | TRBV29-1 | CSASLLAAYNEQFF | TGCAGCGCCTCGCTACTAGCGGCGTACAATGAGCAGTTCTTC
NA | TRBJ1-1 | TRBD1 | TRBV5-1 | CASSLVGQGAEAFF | TGCGCCAGCAGCTTGGTTGGACAGGGGGCTGAAGCTTTCTTT
NA | TRBJ1-2 | TRBD1 | TRBV6-5 | CASSRQGRDGYTF | TGTGCCAGCAGCCGACAGGGGAGGGATGGCTACACCTTC
NA | TRBJ1-2 | NA | TRBV19 | CASTLGQNENYGYTF | TGTGCCAGTACCCTCGGACAGAACGAAAACTATGGCTACACCTTC
NA | TRBJ1-3 | NA | TRBV7-8 | CASSSKDQNTIYF | TGTGCCAGCAGCTCTAAGGACCAAAACACCATATATTTT
NA | TRBJ1-1 | NA | TRBV5-1 | CASSLALDYGREAFF | TGCGCCAGCAGCTTGGCCTTAGACTACGGGAGGGAAGCTTTCTTT
NA | TRBJ1-4 | NA | TRBV10-3 | CAIRQATNEKLFF | TGTGCCATCAGACAGGCAACTAATGAAAAACTGTTTTTT
NA | TRBJ1-5 | NA | TRBV6-1 | CASLGGGNQPQHF | TGTGCCAGTCTAGGGGGTGGAAATCAGCCCCAGCATTTT
NA | TRBJ2-6 | NA | TRBV5-4 | CASSRGGRTGANVLTF | TGTGCCAGCAGCCGTGGGGGAAGGACTGGGGCCAACGTCCTGACTTTC
NA | TRBJ2-5 | TRBD2 | TRBV9 | CASSVGTSGWETQYF | TGTGCCAGCAGCGTTGGGACTAGCGGATGGGAGACCCAGTACTTC
NA | TRBJ1-6 | NA | TRBV10-2 | CASRASYNSPLHF | TGCGCCAGCAGGGCCAGCTATAATTCACCCCTCCACTTT
NA | TRBJ1-5 | TRBD1 | TRBV11-2 | CASSPGTGGNQPQHF | TGTGCCAGCAGCCCAGGGACAGGGGGCAATCAGCCCCAGCATTTT
NA | TRBJ1-6 | NA | TRBV6-5 | CASTEGGNDSPLHF | TGTGCCAGCACCGAAGGGGGGAATGATTCACCCCTCCACTTT
NA | TRBJ1-1 | TRBD1 | TRBV10-3 | CAISEPGTGKEAFF | TGTGCCATCAGTGAACCCGGGACAGGGAAGGAAGCTTTCTTT
few | TRBJ2-3 | NA | TRBV18 | CASSASTDTQYF | TGTGCCAGCTCGGCCAGCACAGATACGCAGTATTTT
NA | TRBJ2-5 | NA | TRBV7-9 | CASSLAGGLETQYF | TGTGCCAGCAGCTTAGCGGGGGGCCTAGAGACCCAGTACTTC
NA | TRBJ1-1 | TRBD1 | TRBV2 | CASDRGGLFTEAFF | TGTGCCAGCGACAGGGGTGGGTTATTCACTGAAGCTTTCTTT
NA | TRBJ1-1 | NA | TRBV18 | CASSPNPGNTEAFF | TGTGCCAGCTCACCTAACCCGGGGAACACTGAAGCTTTCTTT
NA | TRBJ1-2 | NA | TRBV14 | CASSQFNRPMVDNYGYTF | TGTGCCAGCAGCCAATTTAACAGACCAATGGTCGATAACTATGGCTACACCTTC
NA | TRBJ1-5 | NA | TRBV6-1 | CASSWESDQPQHF | TGTGCCAGCAGTTGGGAATCAGATCAGCCCCAGCATTTT
NA | TRBJ2-7 | TRBD1 | TRBV28 | CASSSDGTVVGEQYF | TGTGCCAGCAGTTCCGACGGGACAGTGGTTGGGGAGCAGTACTTC
NA | TRBJ2-3 | TRBD1 | TRBV7-8 | CASSPRQGAPWSTDTQYF | TGTGCCAGCAGTCCTCGACAGGGAGCCCCTTGGAGCACAGATACGCAGTATTTT
NA | TRBJ2-7 | NA | TRBV2 | CASSEGVSHLWEQYF | TGTGCCAGCAGTGAGGGTGTCAGCCACCTTTGGGAGCAGTACTTC
few | TRBJ1-6 | NA | TRBV18 | CASSLDRLRSYNSPLHF | TGTGCCAGCTCCCTCGACAGGTTGCGCTCCTATAATTCACCCCTCCACTTT
NA | TRBJ2-2 | NA | TRBV6-5 | CASSRNAGSTGELFF | TGTGCCAGCAGTAGGAATGCCGGCAGCACCGGGGAGCTGTTTTTT
NA | TRBJ1-3 | NA | TRBV5-8 | CASSLGGRLHGNTIYF | TGTGCCAGCAGCCTCGGGGGGCGGCTGCACGGAAACACCATATATTTT
NA | TRBJ1-2 | NA | TRBV30 | CAWSVDSNLAYSTF | TGTGCCTGGAGTGTAGACTCCAACTTGGCTTATTCCACCTTC
NA | TRBJ1-1 | NA | TRBV28 | CASSLQTSNTEAFF | TGTGCCAGCAGTTTACAAACCTCGAACACTGAAGCTTTCTTT
once | TRBJ2-5 | NA | TRBV12-5 | CASAASGGGETQYF | TGTGCTAGTGCCGCTTCCGGGGGAGGAGAGACCCAGTACTTC
NA | TRBJ2-3 | NA | TRBV10-3 | CATVDRITDTQYF | TGTGCCACCGTTGACAGAATCACAGATACGCAGTATTTT
NA | TRBJ1-1 | NA | TRBV7-2 | CASSIPGPNTEAFF | TGTGCCAGCAGCATCCCGGGGCCGAACACTGAAGCTTTCTTT
NA | TRBJ2-2 | NA | TRBV9 | CASRGNTGELFF | TGTGCCAGCAGGGGAAACACCGGGGAGCTGTTTTTT
NA | TRBJ1-5 | NA | TRBV6-5 | CASSWHPTDQPQHF | TGTGCCAGCAGCTGGCATCCGACGGATCAGCCCCAGCATTTT
NA | TRBJ1-1 | TRBD1 | TRBV6-5 | CASSPDRVRAAFF | TGTGCCAGCAGTCCCGACAGGGTTCGTGCAGCTTTCTTT
NA | TRBJ1-5 | TRBD1 | TRBV29-1 | CSVGLDRGGNQPQHF | TGCAGCGTTGGATTGGACAGGGGCGGCAATCAGCCCCAGCATTTT
NA | TRBJ1-1 | NA | TRBV6-1 | CASRSGFAEAFF | TGTGCCAGCCGTTCGGGGTTCGCTGAAGCTTTCTTT
NA | TRBJ1-2 | NA | TRBV10-3 | CAISEYSYGYTF | TGTGCCATCAGTGAGTACAGTTATGGCTACACCTTC
NA | TRBJ1-4 | NA | TRBV30 | CAGGTLTNEKLFF | TGTGCCGGAGGGACACTAACTAATGAAAAACTGTTTTTT
NA | TRBJ2-7 | NA | TRBV9 | CASSPRTFSYEQYF | TGTGCCAGCAGCCCTAGGACCTTCTCCTACGAGCAGTACTTC
once | TRBJ2-3 | NA | TRBV5-1 | CASSSSVGSTDTQYF | TGCGCCAGCAGCTCCAGCGTTGGTAGCACAGATACGCAGTATTTT
NA | TRBJ1-2 | NA | TRBV5-6 | CASSLDRAYGYTF | TGTGCCAGCAGCTTGGACAGGGCCTATGGCTACACCTTC
NA | TRBJ1-6 | NA | TRBV10-2 | CASSTQLNSPLHF | TGCGCCAGCAGCACACAACTTAATTCACCCCTCCACTTT
NA | TRBJ2-7 | NA | TRBV19 | CASSRTESYEQYF | TGTGCCAGTAGTAGGACAGAGTCCTACGAGCAGTACTTC
NA | TRBJ1-3 | TRBD1 | TRBV6-5 | CASSYSSGGSGNTIYF | TGTGCCAGCAGTTATTCATCAGGGGGCTCTGGAAACACCATATATTTT
NA | TRBJ2-2 | TRBD1 | TRBV6-5 | CATLDRANTGELFF | TGTGCCACCCTAGACAGGGCGAACACCGGGGAGCTGTTTTTT
NA | TRBJ1-2 | TRBD1 | TRBV19 | CASSTTGGAYGYTF | TGTGCCAGTAGTACCACAGGGGGCGCCTATGGCTACACCTTC
NA | TRBJ1-2 | NA | TRBV18 | CASSPPSTGMDYGYTF | TGTGCCAGCTCACCACCTTCCACAGGGATGGACTATGGCTACACCTTC
NA | TRBJ2-6 | NA | TRBV2 | CASSEVGVGANVLTF | TGTGCCAGCAGTGAAGTCGGGGTTGGGGCCAACGTCCTGACTTTC
NA | TRBJ1-1 | NA | TRBV18 | CASSPRGRPNTEAFF | TGTGCCAGCTCACCAAGAGGACGACCGAACACTGAAGCTTTCTTT
NA | TRBJ2-7 | TRBD1 | TRBV6-5 | CASSSTSGTGTGEQYF | TGTGCCAGCAGTTCCACCTCCGGGACAGGGACCGGCGAGCAGTACTTC
NA | TRBJ2-7 | TRBD2 | TRBV28 | CARRGGGARYEQYF | TGTGCCCGCAGGGGCGGGGGGGCGCGTTACGAGCAGTACTTC
NA | TRBJ2-4 | TRBD1 | TRBV28 | CASSSGTALQAKNIQYF | TGTGCCAGCAGTTCCGGGACAGCTCTCCAGGCCAAAAACATTCAGTACTTC